The TCR beta chain described here comes from a study of monozygotic twins with cystic fibrosis. Measured with immunoSEQ multiplex PCR; TCRdb has only the in-frame clones, and not every one. The table includes tens of thousands of clones, around 90% detected once. Trimming removed 3 bases from V and 0 bases from J, with 12 bases in between. The CDR3 loop spans 14 amino acids. Looked up from germline, CDR1 is GTSNPN and CDR2 is SVGIG (reference sequence). The source is a girl aged 2 to 9 with cystic fibrosis. The chain couples TRBV30 to TRBJ2-7; perhaps TRBD1 as D (6 bases). The sequenced sample consisted of blood. In DNA, the CDR3 is TGTGCCTGGAGAGGATCAGGGGACTCCTACGAGCAGTACTTC. Translated: CAWRGSGDSYEQYF.